This TCR beta chain is from a study of CD8+ T cells in alopecia areata (dated by TCRdb to the late 2010s). Broadly, across the study: Treated patients were enrolled in an open-label pilot trial of oral tofacitinib, 5 to 10 mg twice daily, for moderate-to-severe alopecia areata. Tofacitinib was given for 6 to 18 months, followed by 6 months of follow-up off drug to assess delayed response and recurrence. To study T cell clonal expansion in alopecia areata, the researchers applied high-throughput TCRbeta sequencing to both the C3H/HeJ mouse model and human patients. On the human side, TCRbeta sequencing was run on scalp tissue and on sorted CD4+ and CD8+ peripheral blood T cells from healthy controls and from alopecia areata patients with either patchy or totalis/universalis disease. Patients on tofacitinib were biopsied at baseline and after 4 and 24 weeks of treatment, and several of the patients also had a later scalp biopsy. Scalp clonality was compared across normal scalp (n=4), patchy alopecia areata scalp (n=8), and alopecia totalis/universalis scalp (n=8). RNA was extracted with the PAXgene miRNA kit for fixed scalp, the miRNeasy kit for PBMCs, and the RNeasy kit for mouse skin. TCRbeta CDR3 regions were amplified by immunoSEQ multiplex PCR using 35 Vbeta forward and 13 Jbeta reverse primers. General study outcomes and caveats: Compared with normal scalp, lesional scalp had higher clonality and more expanded CD8+ clones, particularly in alopecia totalis/universalis, a pattern that suggests antigenic drive. Unlike mouse skin, which is dominated by gammadelta T cells, normal human skin has resident alphabeta T cells that are also sequenced, and this complicates analysis of the scalp TCR repertoire. Shared TCR sequences between patients were less evident than in mice, which may be partly attributable to HLA diversity in the patient population.

The receptor library was made with the immunoSEQ multiplex PCR assay. RNA was extracted from all samples and reverse transcribed into cDNA as template for TCR sequencing. SuperScript III was used for first-strand cDNA synthesis, primed with a 2:1 mix of oligo-dT and random hexamers. A synthetic immune receptor repertoire was used to assess amplification bias, and residual bias was removed computationally. As for the original processing: After raw reads were preprocessed to remove errors, the CDR3 was defined following IMGT conventions as running from the conserved cysteine to phenylalanine. Clonality was calculated as 1 minus Shannon entropy normalized by log2 of the number of productive unique TCRs. Whether each scalp clone was CD4 or CD8 was inferred by checking scalp TCRbeta sequences against the CD4 and CD8 repertoires from sorted blood. This immuneACCESS table, as held by TCRdb, lists in-frame sequences with V and J called but not all clones. Of the missing ones, under half trace to an unresolved V gene in checked studies; the others have no known cause. V, J and clone size are those of that table, while D and trimming were read from the DNA. The sample table records 150,000 to 200,000 clones; about 72% of these occur just once. Roughly 11% of the sample belongs to the ten largest clones.

CDR1 and CDR2, per the germline V gene, are SQVTM and ANQGSEA. Inclusive of the bounding cysteine and phenylalanine, the CDR3 is 14 residues long. The CDR3 DNA has 42 bases and is translated from base 1. V is pruned by 2 bases and J by 7 bases, leaving 3 bases of the junction without a gene match. About this clone: It has no known antigen specificity. No qualities accompany the bases; no much larger clone lies one base away.

The intended sense of this specimen's time point label: baseline before oral tofacitinib. Peripheral blood and lesional scalp punch biopsies were obtained from patients with alopecia areata. PBMCs were isolated by density centrifugation and stained for CD3, CD4 and CD8, after which CD4+ and CD8+ T cells were sorted on a FACSAria. This clonotype was sampled from a human donor with alopecia areata. This sample comprised CD8+ T cells sorted from blood, obtained at week 0. The chain was built from TRBV29-1 and TRBJ2-4; 12 bases in the junction line up with TRBD2. The DNA sequence follows: TGCAGCGTTGAAAGGACTAGCGGGGACAACATTCAGTACTTC. This is translated as CSVERTSGDNIQYF.